What follows are 28 T cell receptor beta chains derived from one specimen sequenced in a study of T cell responses to AZD1222 COVID-19 vaccine. Using immunoSEQ multiplex PCR, the repertoire was profiled, and TCRdb retains in-frame clones only, with some absent. Among roughly 160,000 clones listed, roughly 93% were seen once. The sample here was peripheral blood, taken on day 0 of AZD1222 vaccination. These receptors were obtained from an adult in good health.

The rearrangement uses TRBV18 and TRBJ1-2; 8 bases agree with TRBD1. The CDR3 contains 14 residues. V dropped 6 bases and J dropped 3; count of bases not matched to a gene: 6. The V gene's germline CDR1 is KGHSH and CDR2 LQKENI. The CDR3, as DNA: TGTGCCAGCTCGACAGACAGGGGCGACTATGGCTACACCTTC. Translating it yields CASSTDRGDYGYTF.

A single count supports this clone. This chain joins TRBV3-1 (or the pseudogene TRBV3-2) and TRBJ2-3; D is unresolved. V lost 5 bases and J 6 bases, leaving 9 bases between the germline ends. Per the germline V gene, CDR1 is LGHDT and CDR2 is YNNKEL (reference sequence). CDR3 length equals 12 residues. The CDR3 is CASSYVGDTQYF. CDR3 coding DNA: TGTGCCAGCAGCTATGTAGGCGATACGCAGTATTTT.

The rearrangement joins TRBV11-2 to TRBJ1-2; a possible D gene is TRBD1 (5 bases). Trimming cost V 5 bases and J 8 bases, with 21 bases left between them. CDR3 length: 15 residues. The germline gives CDR1 SGHAT, CDR2 FQNNGV. CDR3: CASSPSWGVDFGYTF. As DNA, the CDR3 is TGTGCCAGCAGCCCATCCTGGGGGGTGGACTTCGGCTACACCTTC.

This chain uses TRBV14 with TRBJ2-3; D gene ambiguous. V lost 1 base, J lost 6 bases, and 5 bases lay in between. CDR1 is SGHDN and CDR2 is FVKESK in the germline V gene. The CDR3 has 12 residues. DNA for the CDR3: TGTGCCAGCAGCCAAGTCCATGATACGCAGTATTTT. Its translation: CASSQVHDTQYF.

V and J are TRBV7-8 and TRBJ1-5; D ambiguous. V was pared by 5 bases and J by 10 bases, with 18 bases between. Germline loops: CDR1 SGHVS, CDR2 FQNEAQ. CDR3 length: 14 amino acids. CDR3 sequence reads: CASSPSRGRSPQHF. The CDR3 nucleotides are TGTGCCAGCAGCCCGTCCCGTGGGAGATCTCCCCAGCATTTT.

This chain uses TRBV30 with TRBJ1-2; the D gene is possibly TRBD1 (5 bases). Trimming took off 8 bases at V and 8 bases at J, with 12 bases between the two ends. The CDR3 totals 10 residues. Germline V gene sequence: CDR1 GTSNPN, CDR2 SVGIG (reference sequence). CDR3 loop: CAGGSFGYTF. The CDR3 DNA reads as TGTGCCGGGGGAAGTTTCGGCTACACCTTC.

The rearrangement links TRBV3-1 (or the pseudogene TRBV3-2) to TRBJ2-4, with D perhaps given as TRBD1 or TRBD2 (5 bases each). The germline V gene has CDR1 LGHDT and CDR2 YNNKEL (reference sequence). With 4 bases removed from V and 1 base from J, the gap between germline ends came to 8 bases. This CDR3 comprises 14 residues. The CDR3 is CASSLGRAKNIQYF. The CDR3 bases are TGTGCCAGCAGCCTGGGACGGGCCAAAAACATTCAGTACTTC.

The rearrangement links TRBV5-1 to TRBJ2-5, with 9 bases that match TRBD1. Looked up from germline, CDR1 is SGHRS and CDR2 is YFSETQ. This CDR3 has 15 amino acids. V trimming: 1 base; J trimming: 5 bases; junction bases outside the gene matches: 6. The CDR3 DNA reads as TGCGCCAGCAGCTTGATTGGGACAGGGCAGGAGACCCAGTACTTC. As protein: CASSLIGTGQETQYF.

The chain uses TRBV4-1 and TRBJ1-5; D might be TRBD1 (6 bases). The V gene lost 3 bases and the J gene lost 2 bases, with 11 bases spanning the gap. The CDR3 length is 15 residues. CDR1 and CDR2 (germline): MGHRA, YSYEKL. CDR3 loop: CASSQVDSGNQPQHF. CDR3 nucleotide sequence: TGCGCCAGCAGCCAGGTGGACAGCGGCAATCAGCCCCAGCATTTT.

The chain has TRBV5-1 and TRBJ2-2, with 8 nucleotides matching TRBD1. Looked up from germline, CDR1 is SGHRS and CDR2 is YFSETQ. CDR3 length: 16 residues. J was trimmed by 5 bases and V by 4 bases; bases with no gene match: 10. This CDR3 is CASSQRTGRETGELFF. In DNA, the CDR3 is TGCGCCAGCAGCCAGAGGACAGGGCGGGAAACCGGGGAGCTGTTTTTT.

The rearrangement uses TRBV7-3 and TRBJ1-6; D might be TRBD1 (6 bases). Trimming removed 5 bases from V and 4 bases from J, with 15 bases in between. Germline CDR1 reads SGHTA; CDR2 reads FQGTGA. The CDR3 length is 16 residues. DNA of the CDR3: TGTGCCAGCAGCGCCCGACAGGCTAGGTATAATTCACCCCTCCACTTT. Translated: CASSARQARYNSPLHF. Together with reference TRBV7-3 and TRBJ1-6, the CDR3 gives the full variable domain: GAGVSQTPSNKVTEKGKYVELRCDPISGHTALYWYRQSLGQGPEFLIYFQGTGAADDSGLPNDRFFAVRPEGSVSTLKIQRTERGDSAVYLCASSARQARYNSPLHFGNGTRLTVT.

Worth noting for this clone: The junction departs from the called germline gene at one end, perhaps through a read error. This rearrangement joins TRBV10-3 to TRBJ1-1; the D is unclear. The CDR3 is 13 residues long. Germline V gene sequence: CDR1 ENHRY, CDR2 SYGVKD. The CDR3 reads CVINGQENTEAFF. DNA for the CDR3: TGTGTCATCAACGGGCAGGAAAACACTGAAGCTTTCTTT.

CDR3 residues: CASSPDRRVNQPQHF. CDR3 DNA: TGTGCCAGCTCACCCGACAGGCGGGTAAATCAGCCCCAGCATTTT. The V and J genes are TRBV18 and TRBJ1-5, with D tentatively TRBD1 (6 bases). CDR1 is KGHSH, CDR2 LQKENI, per germline. The CDR3 is made up of 15 amino acids. With 3 bases removed from V and 4 bases from J, the gap between germline ends came to 13 bases.

The chain recombines TRBV4-2 with TRBJ2-1; D is uncertain. Germline values: CDR1 LGHNA, CDR2 YNFKEQ. Deletions cut 6 bases from V and 5 bases from J, with 14 bases between. CDR3 length equals 14 residues. CDR3 sequence (DNA): TGTGCCAGCAGACATCTTGAACGAAACAATGAGCAGTTCTTC. Its protein product is CASRHLERNNEQFF.

The V call is TRBV19, the J call TRBJ2-7; TRBD1 aligns across 8 bases. CDR3 length equals 15 residues. Looked up from germline, CDR1 is LNHDA and CDR2 is SQIVND (reference sequence). V shed 4 bases and J 4 bases; nucleotides not matched to a gene: 9. The CDR3 DNA reads TGTGCCAGTAGTACCTTCGCCGGGACAGGTTACGAGCAGTACTTC. Translated, it gives CASSTFAGTGYEQYF.

In its sample, this clone was seen once. This sequence joins TRBV11-3 and TRBJ1-1; a weak D match, TRBD1 (6 bases). The CDR3 sequence is 15 residues long. Germline V lookup: CDR1 SGHNT, CDR2 YENEEA. The V gene lost 4 bases and the J gene lost 4 bases, with 16 bases spanning the gap. CDR3 nucleotide sequence: TGTGCCAGCAGCTCGTCCCAGGGGAGTACCACTGAAGCTTTCTTT. It is translated as CASSSSQGSTTEAFF. The variable domain in full, with the rest retrieved from reference TRBV11-3 and TRBJ1-1, is EAGVVQSPRYKIIEKKQPVAFWCNPISGHNTLYWYLQNLGQGPELLIRYENEEAVDDSQLPKDRFSAERLKGVDSTLKIQPAELGDSAVYLCASSSSQGSTTEAFFGQGTRLTVV.

This clone appeared once. V gene TRBV28 combines with J gene TRBJ1-2; 7 bases map to TRBD1. Losses at the gene ends were 2 bases for V and 3 bases for J; bases not matched to a gene: 3. Germline V lookup: CDR1 MDHEN, CDR2 SYDVKM. The CDR3 sequence is 14 residues long. The DNA of the CDR3 is TGTGCCAGCAGTTTAGTAGGGGGCGACTATGGCTACACCTTC. It translates to CASSLVGGDYGYTF.

CDR3 DNA sequence: TGCGCCAGTAAACAGGGTTACGAGACCCAGTACTTC. Protein product: CASKQGYETQYF. The chain links TRBV5-1 to TRBJ2-5; a weak D match, TRBD1 (6 bases). This CDR3 comprises 12 residues. With 8 bases removed from V and 5 bases from J, the gap between germline ends came to 13 bases. From germline, CDR1 is SGHRS and CDR2 YFSETQ. The variable domain in full, completed from reference TRBV5-1 and TRBJ2-5, reads KAGVTQTPRYLIKTRGQQVTLSCSPISGHRSVSWYQQTPGQGLQFLFEYFSETQRNKGNFPGRFSGRQFSNSRSEMNVSTLELGDSALYLCASKQGYETQYFGPGTRLLVL.

This clone occurred a few times. CDR3 loop: CASRQGATGTEAFF. CDR3 DNA: TGTGCCAGCAGACAGGGGGCAACGGGTACTGAAGCTTTCTTT. The rearrangement uses TRBV6-5 and TRBJ1-1; the match to TRBD1 covers 9 bases. V shed 6 bases and J 5 bases; nucleotides not matched to a gene: 7. The V gene's germline CDR1 is MNHEY and CDR2 SVGAGI. The CDR3 is 14 residues long.

The chain links TRBV7-2 to TRBJ1-5; no definite D call. The CDR3 totals 15 residues. V shed 6 bases and J shed 6 bases, with 18 bases lying between them. Germline V lookup: CDR1 SGHTA, CDR2 FQGNSA. The CDR3 protein is CASSPGRAGGQPQHF. The CDR3 DNA reads as TGTGCCAGCAGTCCGGGGAGGGCAGGCGGTCAGCCCCAGCATTTT.

Concerning this clone: This CDR3 is also generated by other DNA sequences in the sample. This sequence joins TRBV5-1 and TRBJ2-7; D may be TRBD1 (5 bases). The CDR3 length is 12 residues. The germline gives CDR1 SGHRS, CDR2 YFSETQ. V lost 0 bases to trimming and J lost 4 bases, with 5 bases between them. The CDR3 DNA sequence: TGCGCCAGCAGCTTGGACAGGTACGAGCAGTACTTC. Encoded protein: CASSLDRYEQYF.

The chain has TRBV6-6 and TRBJ2-5; D possibly matches TRBD1 or TRBD2 (5 bases each). The V end lost 5 bases, the J end lost 5 bases, and 9 bases lay between the germline ends. CDR1 and CDR2 (germline): MNHNY, SVGAGI (reference sequence). CDR3 size: 12 residues. CDR3 residues: CASSQGRETQYF. CDR3 DNA: TGTGCCAGCAGTCAGGGACGGGAGACCCAGTACTTC.

This chain links TRBV19 with TRBJ2-2, with D tentatively TRBD2 (5 bases). CDR1 is LNHDA, CDR2 SQIVND, per germline (reference sequence). This CDR3 has 16 residues. Between the trimmed V and J ends, which lost 3 bases and 0 bases, there was a span of 11 bases. This chain's CDR3 is CASSISGNPNTGELFF. DNA for the CDR3: TGTGCCAGTAGTATTTCGGGGAACCCGAACACCGGGGAGCTGTTTTTT. The entire variable domain, with the rest obtained from reference TRBV19 and TRBJ2-2, is as follows: DGGITQSPKYLFRKEGQNVTLSCEQNLNHDAMYWYRQDPGQGLRLIYYSQIVNDFQKGDIAEGYSVSREKKESFPLTVTSAQKNPTAFYLCASSISGNPNTGELFFGEGSRLTVL.

V is TRBV7-8 and J is TRBJ1-6, with 7 bases that match TRBD1. Trimming cost V 5 bases and J 7 bases; bases outside gene matches: 5. This CDR3 region has 14 residues. The V gene's germline CDR1 is SGHVS and CDR2 FQNEAQ. CDR3 in amino acids: CASSARGPNSPLHF. CDR3 sequence (DNA): TGTGCCAGCAGCGCTAGGGGGCCGAATTCACCCCTCCACTTT.

The chain combines TRBV5-1 with TRBJ2-5; the D is unclear. V lost 0 bases and J lost 2, with 5 bases in between. Germline CDR1 reads SGHRS; CDR2 reads YFSETQ. The CDR3 covers 13 residues. The CDR3 region is CASSLALQETQYF. The CDR3 nucleotides are TGCGCCAGCAGCTTGGCCTTACAAGAGACCCAGTACTTC.

V and J are TRBV4-2 and TRBJ1-2, with D possibly being TRBD1 (5 bases). The CDR3 spans 17 residues. V was trimmed by 0 bases and J by 1 base, leaving 15 bases between them. Germline CDR1 is LGHNA and CDR2 is YNFKEQ. The CDR3 spells CASSQDLTGTLNYGYTF. CDR3 sequence (DNA): TGTGCCAGCAGCCAAGACCTGACGGGGACCCTTAACTATGGCTACACCTTC.

The V gene is TRBV5-1, the J gene TRBJ2-1; TRBD1 agrees at 7 bases. Germline CDR1 SGHRS, CDR2 YFSETQ. The CDR3 runs 14 residues. V dropped 3 bases and J dropped 3; count of bases not matched to a gene: 3. The CDR3 loop is CASSWDSLYNEQFF. The CDR3 nucleotides are TGCGCCAGCAGCTGGGACAGCCTCTACAATGAGCAGTTCTTC.

CDR3 sequence: CASEGFCTDTQYF. CDR3 bases: TGTGCCAGCGAAGGGTTTTGTACAGATACGCAGTATTTT. The V and J genes are TRBV6-4 and TRBJ2-3; D remains ambiguous. Trimming cost V 8 bases and J 3 bases, with 12 bases left between them. CDR3 length: 13 amino acids. In germline, CDR1 is MRHNA, CDR2 SNTAGT.